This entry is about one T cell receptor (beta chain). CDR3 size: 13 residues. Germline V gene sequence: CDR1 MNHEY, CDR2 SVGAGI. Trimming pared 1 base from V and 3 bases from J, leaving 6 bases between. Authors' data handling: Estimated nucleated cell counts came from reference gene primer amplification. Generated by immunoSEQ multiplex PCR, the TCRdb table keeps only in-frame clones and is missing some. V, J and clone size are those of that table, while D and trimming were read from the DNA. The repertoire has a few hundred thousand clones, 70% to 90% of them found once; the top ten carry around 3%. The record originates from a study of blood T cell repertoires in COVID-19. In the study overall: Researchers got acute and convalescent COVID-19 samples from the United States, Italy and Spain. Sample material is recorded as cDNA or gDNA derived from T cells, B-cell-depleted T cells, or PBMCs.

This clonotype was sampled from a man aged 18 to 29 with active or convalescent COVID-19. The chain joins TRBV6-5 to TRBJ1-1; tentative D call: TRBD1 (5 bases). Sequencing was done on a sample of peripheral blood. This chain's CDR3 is CASSYFRDTEAFF. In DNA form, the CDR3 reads TGTGCCAGCAGTTACTTCAGGGACACTGAAGCTTTCTTT.